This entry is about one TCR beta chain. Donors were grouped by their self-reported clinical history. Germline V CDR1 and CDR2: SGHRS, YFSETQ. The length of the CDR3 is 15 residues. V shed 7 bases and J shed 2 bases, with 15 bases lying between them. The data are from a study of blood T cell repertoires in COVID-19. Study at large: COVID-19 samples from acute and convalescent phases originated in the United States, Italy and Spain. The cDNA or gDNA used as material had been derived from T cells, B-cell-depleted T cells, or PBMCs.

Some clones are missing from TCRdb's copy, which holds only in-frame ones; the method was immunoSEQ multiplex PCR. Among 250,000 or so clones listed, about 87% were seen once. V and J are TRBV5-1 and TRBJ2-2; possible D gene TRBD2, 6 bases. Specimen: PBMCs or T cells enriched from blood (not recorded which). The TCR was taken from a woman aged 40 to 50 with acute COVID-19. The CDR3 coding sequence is TGCGCCAGCGGCTCATCTAGCGCAAACACCGGGGAGCTGTTTTTT. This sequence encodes CASGSSSANTGELFF.